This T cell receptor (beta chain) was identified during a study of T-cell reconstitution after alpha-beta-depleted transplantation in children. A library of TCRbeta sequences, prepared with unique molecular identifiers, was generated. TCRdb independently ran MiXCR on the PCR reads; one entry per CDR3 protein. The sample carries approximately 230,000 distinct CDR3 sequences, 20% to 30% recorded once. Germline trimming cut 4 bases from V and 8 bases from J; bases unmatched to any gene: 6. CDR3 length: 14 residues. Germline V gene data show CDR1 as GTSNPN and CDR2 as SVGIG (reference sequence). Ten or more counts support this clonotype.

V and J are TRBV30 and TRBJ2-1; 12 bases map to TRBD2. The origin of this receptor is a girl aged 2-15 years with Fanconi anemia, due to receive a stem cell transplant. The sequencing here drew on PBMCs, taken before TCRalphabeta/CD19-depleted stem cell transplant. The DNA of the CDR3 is TGTGCCTGGAATCTAGCGGGAGGGTTGTATGAGCAGTTCTTC. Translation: CAWNLAGGLYEQFF. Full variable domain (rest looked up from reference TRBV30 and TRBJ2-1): SQTIHQWPATLVQPVGSPLSLECTVEGTSNPNLYWYRQAAGRGLQLLFYSVGIGQISSEVPQNLSASRPQDRQFILSSKKLLLSDSGFYLCAWNLAGGLYEQFFGPGTRLTVL.